One sample yielded the 21 T cell receptor beta chains listed below, sequenced in a study of metastatic and nonmetastatic thyroid tumors. Every patient underwent thyroid surgery untreated. TCRdb re-called the PCR reads with MiXCR. The table has some 38,000 clones, approximately 20% seen once. Specimen: blood. All receptors derive from a female donor with papillary thyroid cancer or a benign thyroid nodule (not recorded which). Some clones in this sample may be carry-over from other donors' samples.

This clone was counted only a few times. The chain is built from TRBV28 and TRBJ1-2; D call uncertain. The germline V gene has CDR1 MDHEN and CDR2 SYDVKM. Trimming stripped 2 bases from V and 5 bases from J, with 15 bases between. The CDR3 contains 15 residues. The CDR3 here is CASSLPPRKRYGYTF. CDR3 DNA sequence: TGTGCCAGCAGTTTACCCCCTAGGAAGAGGTATGGCTACACCTTC.

Ten or more counts support this clone. The CDR3 sequence is CASSEGDLSVNTEAFF. The CDR3 DNA follows: TGTGCCAGCTCAGAGGGGGACCTCTCCGTGAACACTGAAGCTTTCTTT. The V call is TRBV18, the J call TRBJ1-1, with D perhaps matching TRBD1 (6 bases). The CDR3 has 16 residues. V was cut by 5 bases and J by 0 bases, with 16 bases left in between. CDR1 KGHSH and CDR2 LQKENI come from the germline V gene.

This clone was detected only a few times. This may be a read error, as it is one base from a much larger clone. The V call is TRBV6-2 or TRBV6-3, the J call TRBJ2-3; D possibly corresponds to TRBD2 (7 bases). Germline CDR1 MNHEY, CDR2 SVGEGT. The CDR3 extends over 20 amino acids. V shed 2 bases and J shed 2 bases, with 26 bases lying between them. The CDR3 loop reads CASSYAPGVLGAGYTDTQYF. CDR3 nucleotides: TGTGCCAGCAGTTACGCCCCAGGGGTCCTCGGAGCGGGGTACACAGATACGCAGTATTTT.

This clone has at least ten counts. The chain couples TRBV7-9 to TRBJ2-7; 8 nucleotides line up with TRBD1. The CDR3 spans 15 residues. V lost 2 bases, J lost 5 bases, and 8 bases stayed unmatched. CDR1 is SEHNR, CDR2 FQNEAQ, per germline (reference sequence). The CDR3 coding sequence is TGTGCCAGCAGCTTACTTATCAGGGGGCCCCACGAGCAGTACTTC. Translating it yields CASSLLIRGPHEQYF.

This clone has a count of ten or more. The gene calls are TRBV7-8 and TRBJ1-6; D is ambiguous. Germline-derived CDR1 and CDR2 are SGHVS and FQNEAQ. The CDR3 extends over 13 amino acids. V lost 5 bases and J lost 10, with 12 bases in between. This CDR3 is CASSQTRESPLHF. The CDR3 nucleotides read TGTGCCAGCAGCCAAACAAGGGAATCACCCCTCCACTTT.

In this sample, this clone turned up many times. This sequence joins TRBV20-1 and TRBJ2-1, with 8 bases matching TRBD2. The V gene's germline CDR1 is DFQATT and CDR2 SNEGSKA (reference sequence). The CDR3 is made up of 14 amino acids. Trimming at V came to 5 bases and at J to 4 bases, leaving 7 bases not matched to a gene. CDR3 in amino acids: CSAGEGLGYNEQFF. In nucleotides, the CDR3 is TGCAGTGCTGGGGAGGGACTAGGATACAATGAGCAGTTCTTC.

In the case of this clone: At one end, the junction sequence differs from germline, possibly due to a read error. The chain links TRBV7-9 to TRBJ1-4, with a possible D match to TRBD1 (6 bases). The CDR3 covers 15 residues. The V gene's germline CDR1 is SEHNR and CDR2 FQNEAQ (reference sequence). CDR3: CAISMNGGQSEKLFF. The CDR3 bases are TGTGCCATCAGCATGAACGGGGGGCAATCAGAAAAACTGTTTTTT.

In its sample, this clone was seen many times. The genes are TRBV4-3 and TRBJ1-2; no firm D call. V was shortened by 1 base and J by 1 base, with 10 bases between the two germline ends. CDR1 and CDR2 from the germline V gene are LGHNA and YSLEER. The CDR3 has 15 amino acids. In DNA, the CDR3 is TGCGCCAGCAGCCAAGGGTACAGCAATAACTATGGCTACACCTTC. Its translation: CASSQGYSNNYGYTF.

The J gene is TRBJ2-7, the V gene TRBV12-3 or TRBV12-4; D is perhaps TRBD2 (6 bases). V was trimmed by 3 bases and J by 4 bases, leaving 16 bases between them. The CDR3 runs to 15 residues. CDR3 sequence (DNA): TGTGCCAGCAGTTTTGGGGGGTTAGGAGTTTACGAGCAGTACTTC. It is translated as CASSFGGLGVYEQYF.

This clone is termed medium-sized. The CDR3 spells CASSKGRSGSGNTIYF. CDR3 in DNA: TGTGCCAGCAGCAAAGGCAGGTCGGGCTCTGGAAACACCATATATTTT. The gene calls are TRBV3-1 and TRBJ1-3; D is uncertain. The CDR3 is 16 residues long. The germline V gene has CDR1 LGHDT and CDR2 YNNKEL (reference sequence). V lost 5 bases and J lost 0, with 14 bases in between.

This clone showed up many times. V usage is TRBV28 and J usage is TRBJ2-1; perhaps TRBD2 as D (6 bases). This CDR3 region has 15 residues. Trimming cost V 6 bases and J 7 bases, with 19 bases left between them. The V gene's germline CDR1 is MDHEN and CDR2 SYDVKM. The CDR3 loop reads CASSHTAGGLNEQFF. CDR3 in DNA: TGTGCCAGCAGCCACACAGCGGGCGGCCTTAATGAGCAGTTCTTC.

Comments on this clone: Possible read error: a much larger clone is one base away. The chain couples TRBV5-1 to TRBJ2-5, with a weak D call TRBD2 (5 bases). The CDR3 sequence is 13 residues long. Germline-derived CDR1 and CDR2 are SGHRS and YFSETQ. Trimming shortened V by 3 bases and J by 2 bases, and 8 bases separated the two germline ends. The CDR3 nucleotides are TGCGCCAGCAGCTCGGGGAAACAAGAGACCCAGTACTTC. Its translation: CASSSGKQETQYF.

This clone has a count of ten or more. V is TRBV3-1 and J is TRBJ2-7; D ambiguous. Trimming cost V 2 bases and J 0 bases, with 11 bases left between them. Germline CDR1 reads LGHDT; CDR2 reads YNNKEL (reference sequence). This CDR3 is built from 15 residues. DNA for the CDR3: TGTGCCAGCAGCCAACGATTTGGCACCTCCTACGAGCAGTACTTC. This encodes CASSQRFGTSYEQYF.

Remarks on this clone: The CDR3 ends on some other residue instead of the conserved phenylalanine or tryptophan, so this is likely a read error. This chain joins TRBV24-1 and TRBJ2-7; 7 bases are a match to TRBD2. The V and J ends lost 2 bases and 3 bases, in that order; junction bases with no gene match: 3. The germline V gene encodes CDR1 KGHDR and CDR2 SFDVKD. CDR3 length: 14 amino acids. The CDR3 loop is CATSDSSGVYEQYL. Here the CDR3 DNA reads TGTGCCACCAGTGATTCTAGCGGCGTCTACGAGCAGTACCTC.

This clone occurred many times. This chain uses TRBV11-3 with TRBJ1-1; no clear D gene. Germline V gene sequence: CDR1 SGHNT, CDR2 YENEEA. The CDR3 has 14 residues. The ends were cut back, 0 bases at V and 1 base at J, with 6 bases in the middle. The CDR3 here is CASSLDPENTEAFF. The DNA of the CDR3 is TGTGCCAGCAGCTTAGATCCGGAGAACACTGAAGCTTTCTTT.

Ten or more counts support this clone. This chain links TRBV15 with TRBJ2-1; 12 bases are shared with TRBD2. Germline values: CDR1 LNHNV, CDR2 YYDKDF (reference sequence). This CDR3 is 15 amino acids long. After removal of 1 base from V and 10 bases from J, the junction contained 5 bases not matched to a gene. For the CDR3, the DNA is TGTGCCACCAGCAGAGCGGGACTAGCGGGCCGGGAGCAGTTCTTC. Its translation: CATSRAGLAGREQFF. Using reference TRBV15 and TRBJ2-1 for the parts outside the CDR3, the full variable domain is DAMVIQNPRYQVTQFGKPVTLSCSQTLNHNVMYWYQQKSSQAPKLLFHYYDKDFNNEADTPDNFQSRRPNTSFCFLDIRSPGLGDTAMYLCATSRAGLAGREQFFGPGTRLTVL.

This clone has only a few counts. Since a much larger clone is just one base distant, this may be a read error. The chain couples TRBV11-2 to TRBJ2-5; possible D gene TRBD2, 5 bases. Germline V gene sequence: CDR1 SGHAT, CDR2 FQNNGV. The CDR3 is 15 amino acids. The CDR3 nucleotides are TGTTCCAGCAGCTTATCTCACGGAGGAGGAGAGACCCAGTACTTC. Its protein is CSSSLSHGGGETQYF.

This clone was seen more than once but under ten times. A clone one base away is much larger, so this may be a read error. This chain joins TRBV28 and TRBJ2-1, with TRBD2 matching 12 bases. The length of the CDR3 is 15 residues. Germline CDR1 reads MDHEN; CDR2 reads SYDVKM. Here the CDR3 reads CASSTTSGSLNEQSF. The CDR3, as DNA: TGTGCCAGCAGCACGACTAGCGGGAGCCTCAATGAGCAGTCCTTC.

This clone was observed many times. The rearrangement links TRBV20-1 to TRBJ1-2; D remains ambiguous. Germline CDR1 reads DFQATT; CDR2 reads SNEGSKA (reference sequence). There are 13 residues in the CDR3. Trimming took 0 bases from V and 4 from J, leaving 9 bases between them. This CDR3 reads CSARDRRFYGYTF. DNA for the CDR3: TGCAGTGCTAGAGATAGACGGTTCTATGGCTACACCTTC.

V and J are TRBV3-1 and TRBJ2-1, with 13 bases matching TRBD2. The J segment lost 8 bases and the V segment lost 5 bases, leaving 6 bases of the junction unmatched. Germline values: CDR1 LGHDT, CDR2 YNNKEL (reference sequence). The CDR3 sequence is 15 residues long. The chain's CDR3 is CASSYGLAGAYEQFF. In nucleotides, the CDR3 is TGTGCCAGCAGCTACGGACTAGCGGGGGCCTATGAGCAGTTCTTC.

This chain connects TRBV11-1 to TRBJ2-6; D gene uncertain. Looked up from germline, CDR1 is SGHAT and CDR2 is FQDESV (reference sequence). This CDR3 region has 16 residues. Trimming cost V 1 base and J 8 bases, with 15 bases left between them. CDR3 sequence: CASSLDVSSGSNVLTF. For the CDR3, the DNA is TGTGCCAGCAGCTTAGACGTAAGCTCTGGTTCCAACGTCCTGACTTTC.